The entry below describes one T cell receptor (beta chain). These data come from a study of siplizumab effects on memory and regulatory T cells. Profiled with immunoSEQ multiplex PCR; TCRdb holds only in-frame clones, not every one. This sample has about 100,000 clones, with roughly 92% found just once. Germline CDR1 and CDR2: MNHEY and SMNVEV (reference sequence). The length of the CDR3 is 16 residues. The V gene end was trimmed by 2 bases and the J gene end by 3 bases; junction bases not matched to a gene: 5. Sequencing used Tregs sorted from blood. This TCR came from a human donor in good health. This chain joins TRBV27 and TRBJ2-4, with TRBD2 identical over 9 bases. The DNA of the CDR3 is TGTGCCAGCAGTTTAGCGGGAGGGCCGAACAAAAACATTCAGTACTTC. It yields the protein CASSLAGGPNKNIQYF.